This T cell receptor beta chain is from a study of T cell changes during pregnancy in multiple sclerosis. TCRdb's copy holds only in-frame clones and misses some; the assay was immunoSEQ multiplex PCR. The table shows tens of thousands of clones, with 70% to 90% occurring only once. The clonotype comes from a female donor with multiple sclerosis, enrolled in a pregnancy study. Sequences were derived from CD4+ T cells from peripheral blood mononuclear cells, sampled in the first trimester of pregnancy.

CDR3: CASSLGGGTVTYEQYF. Here the CDR3 DNA reads TGTGCCAGCAGCTTAGGGGGCGGGACAGTGACCTACGAGCAGTACTTC. The chain couples TRBV7-6 to TRBJ2-7; possible D gene TRBD1, 7 bases. V was shortened by 1 base and J by 2 bases, with 15 bases between the two germline ends. This CDR3 spans 16 amino acids. Germline loops: CDR1 SGHVS, CDR2 FNYEAQ.